This TCR beta chain was identified in a study of blood T cell repertoires in COVID-19. The table came from immunoSEQ multiplex PCR; TCRdb's copy has only in-frame clones and leaves some out. Of around 300,000 clones listed, around 89% are singletons. The V and J ends lost 6 bases and 4 bases respectively, with 18 bases between them. The germline V gene has CDR1 MNHEY and CDR2 SVGAGI. The CDR3 runs to 15 residues. The sequence was collected from a woman younger than 35 who had recovered from COVID-19. J is TRBJ1-2 and V is TRBV6-5; TRBD1 might be the D (5 bases). The sequenced sample was PBMCs or T cells enriched from blood (not recorded which). The DNA of the CDR3 is TGTGCCAGCAGAGGGCTCGGGGCGGGGCCCTATGGCTACACCTTC. Translating gives CASRGLGAGPYGYTF.